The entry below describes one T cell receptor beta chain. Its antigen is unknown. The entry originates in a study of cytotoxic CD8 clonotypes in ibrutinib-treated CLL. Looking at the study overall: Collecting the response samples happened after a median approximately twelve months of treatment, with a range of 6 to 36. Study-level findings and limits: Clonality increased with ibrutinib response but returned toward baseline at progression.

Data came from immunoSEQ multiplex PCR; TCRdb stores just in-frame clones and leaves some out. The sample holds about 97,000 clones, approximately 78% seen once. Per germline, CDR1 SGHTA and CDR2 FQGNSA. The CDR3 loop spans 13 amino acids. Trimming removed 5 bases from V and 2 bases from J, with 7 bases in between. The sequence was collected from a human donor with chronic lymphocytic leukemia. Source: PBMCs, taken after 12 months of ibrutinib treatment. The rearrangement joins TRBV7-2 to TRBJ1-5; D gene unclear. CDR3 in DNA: TGTGCCAGCAGCCCGGGTCGCAATCAGCCCCAGCATTTT. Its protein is CASSPGRNQPQHF. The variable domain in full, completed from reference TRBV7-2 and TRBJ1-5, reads GAGVSQSPSNKVTEKGKDVELRCDPISGHTALYWYRQSLGQGLEFLIYFQGNSAPDKSGLPSDRFSAERTGGSVSTLTIQRTQQEDSAVYLCASSPGRNQPQHFGDGTRLSIL.